Listed below are T cell receptor beta chains from one sample, sequenced in a study of blood T cell repertoires in COVID-19. Method: immunoSEQ multiplex PCR; TCRdb's copy keeps in-frame clones and lacks some. Seen here are approximately 140,000 clones, 75% to 90% observed once, and the top ten hold roughly 4%. The sample consisted of peripheral blood. The receptors derive from an older woman with active or convalescent COVID-19. CDR3s include the opening cysteine and the closing phenylalanine or tryptophan. D genes are given only for firm matches. Clone size is stated in some rows and not others, as once, few, many or a class when expanded.

TGTGCTAGTGGACCACCCTCGGGACAAGTCTATGGCTACACCTTC,CASGPPSGQVYGYTF,TRBV12-5,TRBJ1-2,.,.,15
TGCGCCAGCAGCCAAGGAGCGGTTTTTGAGCCCCAGCATTTT,CASSQGAVFEPQHF,TRBV4-3,TRBJ1-5,.,.,14
TGCGCCAGCAGCTTGGCCGAGCCTGAAAAACTGTTTTTT,CASSLAEPEKLFF,TRBV5-1,TRBJ1-4,.,once,13
TGCGCCAGCAGCCAAGATAGGAGGACAGATACGCAGTATTTT,CASSQDRRTDTQYF,TRBV4-1,TRBJ2-3,.,.,14
TGTGCCAGCAGCTTTTGGGACAGTCCTTGTGACGCCATATATTTT,CASSFWDSPCDAIYF,TRBV11-3,TRBJ1-3,TRBD1,.,15
TGTGCCAGCAGCGTTGGGGGACAGGCCACGAGGGGTGGCTACACCTTC,CASSVGGQATRGGYTF,TRBV9,TRBJ1-2,TRBD1,.,16
TGTGCCAGCAGCCCAAAGGACAGGGCGCCCTACAATGAGCAGTTCTTC,CASSPKDRAPYNEQFF,TRBV7-9,TRBJ2-1,TRBD1,.,16
TGCGCCAGCAGCCAAGTACAGGGGTTCCTCTACGAGCAGTACTTC,CASSQVQGFLYEQYF,TRBV4-1,TRBJ2-7,TRBD1,.,15
TGTGCTTTCTTGACAGCCAGCACAGATACGCAGTATTTT,CAFLTASTDTQYF,TRBV14,TRBJ2-3,.,few,13
TGTGCCAGCAGCGTCGCAGTAGGGGTCGCAGATACGCAGTATTTT,CASSVAVGVADTQYF,TRBV9,TRBJ2-3,.,.,15
TGTGCCAGCAGCTCCGGGGACAGCTACCAAGAGACCCAGTACTTC,CASSSGDSYQETQYF,TRBV7-9,TRBJ2-5,TRBD1,.,15
TGTGCCAGCAGCTCGCCCCTTGGGCGACCCACAGATACGCAGTATTTT,CASSSPLGRPTDTQYF,TRBV7-2,TRBJ2-3,.,.,16
TGTGCCAGTATTCGGACAGGGCGATCCCCTGAAGCTTTCTTT,CASIRTGRSPEAFF,TRBV19,TRBJ1-1,TRBD1,.,14
TGTGCCAGCAGCTGGACAGACTATGGCTACACCTTC,CASSWTDYGYTF,TRBV11-2,TRBJ1-2,.,.,12
TGTGCCAGCAGCCAAGATTTAGCGGGGGGGCCGTGGAATGAGCAGTTCTTC,CASSQDLAGGPWNEQFF,TRBV5-4,TRBJ2-1,TRBD2,.,17
TGTGCCAGCAGCTCACAACGTGACAGGGGGGCAAGGTATGGCTACACCTTC,CASSSQRDRGARYGYTF,TRBV11-2,TRBJ1-2,TRBD1,.,17
TGTGCCAGCAGTCCCCTAGGGACAGGGGGTTCACCCCTCCACTTT,CASSPLGTGGSPLHF,TRBV6-5,TRBJ1-6,TRBD1,.,15
TGTGCCAGTAGTATCTTAGTCGGAACAGGGGCTAACTATGGCTACACCTTC,CASSILVGTGANYGYTF,TRBV19,TRBJ1-2,TRBD1,.,17
TGTGCCAGTAGCTACCTGGTAAGTCAGCCCCAGCATTTT,CASSYLVSQPQHF,TRBV19,TRBJ1-5,.,.,13
TGTGCCAGTAGTCCAAGACTAGAGGCCGCTCCAGATACGCAGTATTTT,CASSPRLEAAPDTQYF,TRBV19,TRBJ2-3,.,.,16
TGTGCCAGCAGCGCAGGGTATCCCTCTGGAAACACCATATATTTT,CASSAGYPSGNTIYF,TRBV7-9,TRBJ1-3,.,.,15
TGTGCCAGCAGTAAGGACAGGAACACTGAAGCTTTCTTT,CASSKDRNTEAFF,TRBV6-4,TRBJ1-1,.,.,13
TGTGCCAGCAGTGAGGGTAGGGGGACTGAAGCTTTCTTT,CASSEGRGTEAFF,TRBV6-2/TRBV6-3,TRBJ1-1,.,.,13
TGTGCCAGCAGCTTGGAACAGGGTCAAAACTATGGCTACACCTTC,CASSLEQGQNYGYTF,TRBV5-5,TRBJ1-2,.,.,15
TGCAGCGTTGTGAGCCCGGGCGAGCAGTACTTC,CSVVSPGEQYF,TRBV29-1,TRBJ2-7,.,.,11
TGTGCCAGCAGCTCACAGGGGAGAACTGAAGCTTTCTTT,CASSSQGRTEAFF,TRBV11-2,TRBJ1-1,TRBD1,once,13
TGTGCCAGCAGTGAAGGACTACTGGGTGGCTACACCTTC,CASSEGLLGGYTF,TRBV6-1,TRBJ1-2,.,.,13
TGCAGTGCTTCCGTTAACTATGGCTACACCTTC,CSASVNYGYTF,TRBV20-1,TRBJ1-2,.,.,11
TGTGCCAGCAGCCCGACAGGCGGTCAGCCCCAGCATTTT,CASSPTGGQPQHF,TRBV7-2,TRBJ1-5,.,.,13
TGTGCCAGCAGCCTCGGGACAGTCGAGCAGTACTTC,CASSLGTVEQYF,TRBV21-1,TRBJ2-7,.,.,12
TGTGCCACCAGCAGAGCAGGGTTGGGAGGCGAGCAGTACTTC,CATSRAGLGGEQYF,TRBV15,TRBJ2-7,.,.,14
TGTGCCAGCAGCTTGAGGGGACAGTTCCAGACAGATACGCAGTATTTT,CASSLRGQFQTDTQYF,TRBV5-4,TRBJ2-3,TRBD1,.,16
TGTGCCGCTCGGGGGGGGCCCACAGATACGCAGTATTTT,CAARGGPTDTQYF,TRBV9,TRBJ2-3,TRBD2,.,13
TGTGCCAGCTCACCACCCGGGACAGGGAATCAGCCCCAGCATTTT,CASSPPGTGNQPQHF,TRBV18,TRBJ1-5,TRBD1,.,15
TGTGCCACTCTGAGGTTTAACTATGGCTACACCTTC,CATLRFNYGYTF,TRBV28,TRBJ1-2,.,.,12
TGTGCCAGCAGCGTAGATATAAGGGACAGTAACTATGGCTACACCTTC,CASSVDIRDSNYGYTF,TRBV9,TRBJ1-2,TRBD1,.,16
TGTGCCAGCAGTTACTCGTTCAGGGACTATGGCTACACCTTC,CASSYSFRDYGYTF,TRBV6-5,TRBJ1-2,.,.,14
TGTGCCAGCAGTGAACTGTCAGGGCTAGGCTACACCTTC,CASSELSGLGYTF,TRBV2,TRBJ1-2,.,.,13
TGTGCCAGCAGTTATCGGTCAGGGGGTTGGGAGCAGTACTTC,CASSYRSGGWEQYF,TRBV6-2/TRBV6-3,TRBJ2-7,TRBD1,.,14
TGCAGTGCTAGTGTCGGACTAGTCGCCTACGAGCAGTACTTC,CSASVGLVAYEQYF,TRBV20-1,TRBJ2-7,TRBD2,.,14